These 5 T cell receptor beta chains came from one sample sequenced in a study of OX40 agonist ivuxolimab in advanced cancers. Assay: immunoSEQ multiplex PCR; the TCRdb copy retains only in-frame clones and omits some. The repertoire has tens of thousands of clones, approximately 89% of them found once; the top ten carry about an eighth. Material: CD4+ or CD8+ T cells sorted from blood, obtained in a trial of the OX40 agonist ivuxolimab. The source of these receptors is an adult with an advanced solid tumor such as melanoma, head and neck, liver or kidney cancer.

The chain joins TRBV2 to TRBJ2-1; D remains unclear. Germline V CDR1 and CDR2: SNHLY, FYNNEI. Trimming cost V 7 bases and J 5 bases, with 12 bases left between them. The CDR3 sequence is 13 residues long. The CDR3 loop reads CASTRAWDNEQFF. The CDR3 DNA is TGTGCCAGCACTCGCGCTTGGGACAATGAGCAGTTCTTC.

This chain joins TRBV4-1 and TRBJ1-6; no clear D gene. The V and J ends lost 3 bases and 10 bases respectively, with 7 bases between them. Germline V gene sequence: CDR1 MGHRA, CDR2 YSYEKL. The CDR3 length is 12 residues. CDR3 region: CASSHDGSPLHF. DNA of the CDR3: TGCGCCAGCAGCCATGATGGCTCACCCCTCCACTTT.

The chain employs TRBV2 and TRBJ2-2; 8 positions match TRBD2. Per germline, CDR1 SNHLY and CDR2 FYNNEI. The CDR3 has 14 amino acids. V was pared by 4 bases and J by 4 bases, with 2 bases of the junction left unmatched. CDR3 in amino acids: CASSALAVTGELFF. CDR3 in DNA: TGTGCCAGCAGTGCACTAGCGGTCACCGGGGAGCTGTTTTTT.

About this clone itself: The identical CDR3 is also encoded by other nucleotide sequences in the sample. The chain carries TRBV18 and TRBJ2-3; D unresolved. Germline V gene data show CDR1 as KGHSH and CDR2 as LQKENI. The CDR3 covers 13 residues. The V end lost 0 bases, the J end lost 0 bases, and 1 base lay between the germline ends. The CDR3 bases are TGTGCCAGCTCACCACCCAGCACAGATACGCAGTATTTT. Its translation is CASSPPSTDTQYF.

The chain links TRBV7-9 to TRBJ2-5; possible D gene TRBD1, 5 bases. V was pared by 5 bases and J by 1 base, with 17 bases between. The CDR3 runs to 16 residues. CDR1 and CDR2 from the germline V gene are SEHNR and FQNEAQ (reference sequence). The CDR3 spells CASSLRVISVQETQYF. The CDR3 DNA sequence: TGTGCCAGCAGCCTCAGGGTGATAAGCGTCCAAGAGACCCAGTACTTC.